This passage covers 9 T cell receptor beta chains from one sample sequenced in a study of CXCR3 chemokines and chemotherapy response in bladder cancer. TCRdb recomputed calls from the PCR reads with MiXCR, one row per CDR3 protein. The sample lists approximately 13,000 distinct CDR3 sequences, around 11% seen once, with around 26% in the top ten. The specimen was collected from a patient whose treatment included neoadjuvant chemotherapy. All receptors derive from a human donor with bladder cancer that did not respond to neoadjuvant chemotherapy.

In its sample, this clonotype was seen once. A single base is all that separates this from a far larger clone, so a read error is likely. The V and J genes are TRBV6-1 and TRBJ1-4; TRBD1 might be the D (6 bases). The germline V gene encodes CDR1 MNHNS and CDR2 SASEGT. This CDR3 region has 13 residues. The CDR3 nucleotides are TGTGCCAGCAGTTACGGGGGGCGTGAAAGACTGTTTTTT. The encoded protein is CASSYGGRERLFF.

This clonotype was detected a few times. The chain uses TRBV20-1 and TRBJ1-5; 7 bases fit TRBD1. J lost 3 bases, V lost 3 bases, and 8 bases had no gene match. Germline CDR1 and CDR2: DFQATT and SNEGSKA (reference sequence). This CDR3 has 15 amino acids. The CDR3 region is CSASHPGQPNQPQHF. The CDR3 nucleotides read TGCAGTGCTAGTCACCCGGGACAGCCCAATCAGCCCCAGCATTTT.

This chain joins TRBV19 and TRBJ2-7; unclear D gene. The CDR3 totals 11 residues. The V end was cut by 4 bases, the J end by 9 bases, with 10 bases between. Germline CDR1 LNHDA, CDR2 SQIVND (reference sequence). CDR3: CASSTLDGQYF. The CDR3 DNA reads TGTGCCAGTAGTACCCTCGACGGGCAGTACTTC.

For the CDR3, the DNA is TGTGCCAGCAGTTCCAGCCAGGGGAGTCAGCCCCAGCATTTT. The encoded protein is CASSSSQGSQPQHF. The chain joins TRBV6-5 to TRBJ1-5; weak D call: TRBD1 (6 bases). Germline CDR1 MNHEY, CDR2 SVGAGI. CDR3 length equals 14 residues. V lost 4 bases to trimming and J lost 6 bases, with 13 bases between them.

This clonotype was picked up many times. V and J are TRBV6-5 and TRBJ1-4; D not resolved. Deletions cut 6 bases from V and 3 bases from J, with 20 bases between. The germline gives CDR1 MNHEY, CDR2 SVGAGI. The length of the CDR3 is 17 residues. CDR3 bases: TGTGCCAGCAGCCGAACCAACCTTCGAGGTTCTAATGAAAAACTGTTTTTT. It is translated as CASSRTNLRGSNEKLFF.

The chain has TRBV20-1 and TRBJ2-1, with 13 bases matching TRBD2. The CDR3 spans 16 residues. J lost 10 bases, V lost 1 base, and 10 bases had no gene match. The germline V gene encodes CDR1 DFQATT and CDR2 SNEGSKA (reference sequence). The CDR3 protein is CSARARTSGSRGEQFF. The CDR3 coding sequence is TGCAGTGCTAGAGCTAGGACTAGCGGGAGTCGTGGGGAGCAGTTCTTC.

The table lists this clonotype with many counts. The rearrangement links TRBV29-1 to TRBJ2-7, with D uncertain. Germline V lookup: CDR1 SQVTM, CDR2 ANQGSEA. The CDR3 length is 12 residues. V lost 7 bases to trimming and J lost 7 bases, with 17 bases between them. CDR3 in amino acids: CSARKPGGEQYF. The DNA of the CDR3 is TGCAGCGCCCGCAAACCTGGTGGTGAGCAGTACTTC.

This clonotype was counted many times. The DNA for the CDR3 is TGTGCCAGCAGCAAGGGGCAGGAGGAGACCCAGTACTTC. It encodes CASSKGQEETQYF. The chain recombines TRBV11-1 with TRBJ2-5; tentative D call: TRBD1 (5 bases). This CDR3 has 13 residues. Trimming removed 5 bases from V and 5 bases from J, with 12 bases in between. Germline lookup yields CDR1 SGHAT and CDR2 FQDESV (reference sequence).

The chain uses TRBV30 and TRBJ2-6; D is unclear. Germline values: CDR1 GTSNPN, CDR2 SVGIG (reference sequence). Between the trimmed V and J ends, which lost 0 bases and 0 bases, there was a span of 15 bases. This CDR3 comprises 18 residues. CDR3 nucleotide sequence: TGTGCCTGGAGTGTACTCCATTTCACCGGCTCTGGGGCCAACGTCCTGACTTTC. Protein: CAWSVLHFTGSGANVLTF.